This TCR beta chain was documented in a study of T cell repertoires in MIS-A myocarditis. The protocol was immunoSEQ multiplex PCR, while the TCRdb copy is restricted to in-frame clones and leaves out a portion. The top ten clones hold around 64% of a sample with over 12,000 clones, roughly 81% of them seen once. V was shortened by 5 bases and J by 2 bases, with 10 bases between the two germline ends. This CDR3 is 12 amino acids long. Germline V gene sequence: CDR1 SQVTM, CDR2 ANQGSEA. The material sequenced was left ventricle heart tissue obtained at autopsy. V gene TRBV29-1 combines with J gene TRBJ2-7, with unresolved D. This receptor was identified in a man aged 18-30 years with fulminant myocarditis from multisystem inflammatory syndrome in adults (MIS-A) after COVID-19. The CDR3 coding sequence is TGCAGCGTTTCGGCAGCAACCTACGAGCAGTACTTC. Protein product: CSVSAATYEQYF.